The T cell receptor (beta chain) described here comes from a study of cytomegalovirus exposure and HLA in healthy donors. Worth noting for this clone: Its antigen is not known. The CDR3 end shows no conserved phenylalanine or tryptophan, and so a read error is likely.

This CDR3 comprises 16 residues. The V and J ends lost 5 bases and 3 bases, in that order; junction bases with no gene match: 10. Germline loops: CDR1 SGHDT, CDR2 YYEEEE. Study-wide results and limits: Previously analyzed data showed that most TCR beta V segments were productive at a frequency of about 87% or about 30%. The authors later found HLA-associated TCR beta chains more clonally expanded than equally common others.

Amplification used 60 Vbeta primers and 13 Jbeta primers. Under the authors' procedure: An analysis that came later counted tens of millions of unique TCR beta chains, roughly 11 million shared. Here immunoSEQ multiplex PCR was the method, and the copy in TCRdb shows in-frame clones only, minus some. Clone size and V and J calls were adopted from that table, with D and trimming inferred from the DNA. The sample includes 150,000 to 250,000 clones. The TCR originated in a boy between 10 and 17 years old in good health and CMV-seronegative. The specimen sequenced was PBMCs. The V gene is TRBV5-6, the J gene TRBJ1-1; 10 bases map to TRBD1. This CDR3 reads CASSLYSGTGDTEAFS. The CDR3 DNA follows: TGTGCCAGCAGTCTGTACTCCGGGACAGGGGACACTGAAGCTTTCTCT.